Presented here are 27 T cell receptor beta chains from one specimen sequenced in a study of T cell responses to AZD1222 COVID-19 vaccine (dated by TCRdb to the early 2020s). Library construction relied on the immunoSEQ multiplex PCR assay. TCRdb obtained this table from immuneACCESS and retained in-frame rearrangements with V and J assigned. These tables miss some clones; where compared with another copy, unresolved V genes account for less than half of the shortfall, and the remainder is unexplained. The sample has 120,000 to 150,000 clones on record, 89% of them singletons. The top ten clones comprise about 3% of the sample. The label giving this sample's time point can be read as: baseline before first vaccination. Sequenced material: peripheral blood, taken on day 0 of AZD1222 vaccination. Receptor source: an adult in good health.

This clone came up a few times. This chain uses TRBV5-1 with TRBJ1-3; D is unresolved. Deletions cut 4 bases from V and 0 bases from J, with 11 bases between. The CDR3 has 15 residues. From germline, CDR1 is SGHRS and CDR2 YFSETQ. In DNA, the CDR3 is TGCGCCAGCAGCGGGGAGCCCTTCTCTGGAAACACCATATATTTT. Translating it yields CASSGEPFSGNTIYF.

The table lists this clone with a count of one. This rearrangement joins TRBV6-1 to TRBJ1-1, with TRBD1 as a possible D gene (5 bases). The germline CDR1 and CDR2 sequences are MNHNS and SASEGT. The CDR3 loop spans 15 amino acids. With 0 bases removed from V and 1 base from J, the gap between germline ends came to 9 bases. The CDR3 region is CASSEALTENTEAFF. In DNA, the CDR3 is TGTGCCAGCAGTGAAGCCTTGACAGAGAACACTGAAGCTTTCTTT.

This clone showed up just once. V is TRBV21-1 and J is TRBJ2-3. TRBV21-1 represents a pseudogene. The CDR3 sequence is 14 residues long. For the CDR3, the DNA is TGTGCCACTCGTAGGGGACGTCTGACAGATACGCAGTATTTT. Protein product: CATRRGRLTDTQYF.

The rearrangement uses TRBV6-1 and TRBJ1-3, with unresolved D. The CDR3 covers 14 residues. Trimming shortened V by 2 bases and J by 4 bases, and 9 bases separated the two germline ends. CDR1 is MNHNS, CDR2 SASEGT, per germline. The CDR3 region has the DNA TGTGCCAGCAGTGAATGGGGTAGCGGAAACACCATATATTTT. It specifies CASSEWGSGNTIYF.

In this sample, this clone turned up once. The V and J genes are TRBV3-1 (or the pseudogene TRBV3-2) and TRBJ1-5; no clear D gene. The CDR3 spans 15 residues. Germline V CDR1 and CDR2: LGHDT, YNNKEL (reference sequence). V shed 1 base and J shed 3 bases, with 10 bases lying between them. The DNA of the CDR3 is TGTGCCAGCAGCCAAGGTTCGGGGTTCAATCAGCCCCAGCATTTT. This gives the protein CASSQGSGFNQPQHF.

The chain is built from TRBV4-1 and TRBJ1-2; D unclear. The germline V and J ends were trimmed by 7 bases and 0 bases, with 15 bases remaining between them. The length of the CDR3 is 15 residues. CDR1 and CDR2 from the germline V gene are MGHRA and YSYEKL. CDR3 protein: CASTHLFPPNYGYTF. The DNA for the CDR3 is TGCGCCAGCACCCACCTATTTCCGCCTAACTATGGCTACACCTTC.

This clone was counted only a few times. The rearrangement links TRBV28 to TRBJ1-2, with TRBD1 matching 9 bases. This CDR3 spans 15 amino acids. The germline V gene has CDR1 MDHEN and CDR2 SYDVKM. The V and J ends lost 10 bases and 5 bases, in that order; junction bases with no gene match: 14. CDR3 bases: TGTGCCACCCTGTCGCCGGACAGGGGAATTTATGGCTACACCTTC. Translation: CATLSPDRGIYGYTF.

The chain uses TRBV6-5 and TRBJ1-5; no definite D call. Germline V CDR1 and CDR2: MNHEY, SVGAGI. This CDR3 contains 14 residues. V dropped 5 bases and J dropped 1 base, with 9 bases sitting between them. The CDR3 bases are TGTGCCAGCAGTCGGCTAGTGAGCAATCAGCCCCAGCATTTT. It yields the protein CASSRLVSNQPQHF.

The chain uses TRBV4-3 and TRBJ1-1; a possible D gene is TRBD1 (5 bases). In germline, CDR1 is LGHNA, CDR2 YSLEER. Trimming removed 2 bases at V and 3 bases at J, with 7 bases between. The CDR3 is 13 residues long. The CDR3 coding sequence is TGCGCCAGCAGCCAATGGGGGGACACTGAAGCTTTCTTT. Amino acid sequence: CASSQWGDTEAFF.

This sequence joins TRBV6-5 and TRBJ1-4; no clear D. Germline V lookup: CDR1 MNHEY, CDR2 SVGAGI. V lost 2 bases and J 0 bases, leaving 10 bases between the germline ends. The CDR3 totals 16 residues. CDR3: CASSYRQFATNEKLFF. CDR3 DNA: TGTGCCAGCAGTTACAGGCAGTTTGCAACTAATGAAAAACTGTTTTTT.

The rearrangement joins TRBV7-8 to TRBJ2-7, with a tentative D call TRBD1 (5 bases). Deletions cut 1 base from V and 5 bases from J, with 12 bases between. Germline CDR1 is SGHVS and CDR2 is FQNEAQ. The CDR3 runs to 14 residues. The CDR3 region has the DNA TGTGCCAGCAGCTTAGTAGTCTCCAGGGACGAGCAGTACTTC. It codes for CASSLVVSRDEQYF.

The chain combines TRBV7-3 with TRBJ1-6; 8 bases line up with TRBD1. The J segment lost 6 bases and the V segment lost 2 bases, leaving 3 bases of the junction unmatched. Germline assignment: CDR1 SGHTA and CDR2 FQGTGA. There are 15 residues in the CDR3. For the CDR3, the DNA is TGTGCCAGCAGCTTATCCACAGGGGGTAATTCACCCCTCCACTTT. This translates into CASSLSTGGNSPLHF.

The V gene is TRBV19, the J gene TRBJ1-1; 7 bases fit TRBD1. CDR1 and CDR2 (germline): LNHDA, SQIVND (reference sequence). V gave up 4 bases and J gave up 4 bases; unmatched junction bases: 6. CDR3 length: 14 residues. The CDR3 region has the DNA TGTGCCAGTAGTAGACAGGGAATGGGCACTGAAGCTTTCTTT. Translated, it gives CASSRQGMGTEAFF.

V is TRBV7-9 and J is TRBJ1-6; 8 nucleotides agree with TRBD1. V was clipped by 5 bases and J by 7 bases; unmatched bases: 4. There are 14 residues in the CDR3. From germline, CDR1 is SEHNR and CDR2 FQNEAQ (reference sequence). The CDR3 loop is CASSPHRGNSPLHF. The CDR3, as DNA: TGTGCCAGCAGCCCCCACAGGGGGAATTCACCCCTCCACTTT.

The chain combines TRBV6-5 with TRBJ2-1; 9 nucleotides line up with TRBD2. From germline, CDR1 is MNHEY and CDR2 SVGAGI. The CDR3 is 16 residues long. The V and J ends lost 0 bases and 4 bases, in that order; junction bases with no gene match: 4. CDR3 nucleotides: TGTGCCAGCAGTTACTCTTTGCGGGAGGGGTACAATGAGCAGTTCTTC. It encodes CASSYSLREGYNEQFF.

This chain uses TRBV27 with TRBJ2-1; 7 nucleotides agree with TRBD2. Trimming took 5 bases from V and 0 from J; bases not matched to a gene: 7. Germline CDR1 reads MNHEY; CDR2 reads SMNVEV (reference sequence). This CDR3 comprises 16 residues. The CDR3 coding sequence is TGTGCCAGCAGTAAAGGCGGCGGGAGCTCCTACAATGAGCAGTTCTTC. It yields the protein CASSKGGGSSYNEQFF.

The CDR3 protein is CASSLGTGYNSPLHF. The CDR3 region has the DNA TGTGCCAGCAGCTTAGGTACAGGGTATAATTCACCCCTCCACTTT. This chain uses TRBV7-8 with TRBJ1-6; tentative D call: TRBD1 (6 bases). V lost 1 base and J lost 4, with 8 bases in between. There are 15 residues in the CDR3. The germline gives CDR1 SGHVS, CDR2 FQNEAQ.

The chain recombines TRBV28 with TRBJ2-7, with 9 bases fitting TRBD2. Germline V gene data show CDR1 as MDHEN and CDR2 as SYDVKM. The CDR3 loop spans 15 amino acids. J lost 4 bases, V lost 5 bases, and 9 bases had no gene match. CDR3 nucleotides: TGTGCCAGCAGTGGGGTCTCTAGCGGGGAGTACGAGCAGTACTTC. Translation: CASSGVSSGEYEQYF.

CDR3 amino acids: CASSLPADTQYF. Written as DNA, the CDR3 is TGTGCCAGCAGCTTACCCGCAGATACGCAGTATTTT. The chain has TRBV7-3 and TRBJ2-3; D gene ambiguous. CDR1 is SGHTA, CDR2 FQGTGA, per germline. CDR3 size: 12 residues. The V gene lost 2 bases and the J gene lost 4 bases, with 4 bases spanning the gap.

V and J are TRBV19 and TRBJ1-2; D ambiguous. The germline V gene encodes CDR1 LNHDA and CDR2 SQIVND (reference sequence). Between the trimmed V and J ends, which lost 6 bases and 3 bases, there was a span of 8 bases. This CDR3 has 12 amino acids. The CDR3 nucleotides are TGTGCCAGTAGGACATACGACTATGGCTACACCTTC. It specifies CASRTYDYGYTF.

This sequence joins TRBV18 and TRBJ1-4, with TRBD1 matching over 7 bases. Per the germline V gene, CDR1 is KGHSH and CDR2 is LQKENI. This CDR3 is 16 amino acids long. Trimming took 6 bases from V and 0 from J; bases not matched to a gene: 7. CDR3: CASSRNRGSTNEKLFF. The CDR3 region has the DNA TGTGCCAGCTCGCGGAACAGGGGTTCAACTAATGAAAAACTGTTTTTT.

CDR3 bases: TGTGCCAGCAGTGAATCCGGACTAGCGGGAGGGCGAGTCTACGAGCAGTACTTC. As protein: CASSESGLAGGRVYEQYF. The chain links TRBV2 to TRBJ2-7; 15 bases line up with TRBD2. Germline CDR1 is SNHLY and CDR2 is FYNNEI. J gave up 3 bases and V 2 bases, and 8 bases lay outside the gene matches. This CDR3 has 18 amino acids.

The gene calls are TRBV4-2 and TRBJ1-4, with D uncertain. The CDR3 consists of 15 residues. Germline CDR1 and CDR2: LGHNA and YNFKEQ. V was cut by 3 bases and J by 8 bases, with 16 bases left in between. This CDR3 is CASSQALAGNEKLFF. DNA for the CDR3: TGTGCCAGCAGCCAGGCCCTGGCGGGAAACGAAAAACTGTTTTTT.

This chain uses TRBV15 with TRBJ1-5; no firm D call. The germline gives CDR1 LNHNV, CDR2 YYDKDF (reference sequence). With 3 bases removed from V and 7 bases from J, the gap between germline ends came to 7 bases. CDR3 length: 12 residues. The DNA of the CDR3 is TGTGCCACCAGCAGTTGGATGCAGCCCCAGCATTTT. Its protein product is CATSSWMQPQHF.

The J gene is TRBJ1-6, the V gene TRBV9; D is uncertain. V lost 0 bases to trimming and J lost 0 bases, with 7 bases between them. The CDR3 totals 16 residues. Per the germline V gene, CDR1 is SGDLS and CDR2 is YYNGEE. The CDR3 sequence is CASSVETSSYNSPLHF. CDR3 nucleotide sequence: TGTGCCAGCAGCGTAGAAACAAGCTCCTATAATTCACCCCTCCACTTT. The whole variable domain, remainder taken from reference TRBV9 and TRBJ1-6, is DSGVTQTPKHLITATGQRVTLRCSPRSGDLSVYWYQQSLDQGLQFLIQYYNGEERAKGNILERFSAQQFPDLHSELNLSSLELGDSALYFCASSVETSSYNSPLHFGNGTRLTVT.

The rearrangement joins TRBV7-6 to TRBJ2-2; 11 positions match TRBD1. The CDR3 loop spans 19 amino acids. The ends lost 1 base at V and 7 bases at J; junction bases unmatched: 14. Germline-derived CDR1 and CDR2 are SGHVS and FNYEAQ. CDR3 loop: CASSLDGPGQGAWSGELFF. CDR3 sequence (DNA): TGTGCCAGCAGCTTAGACGGCCCCGGACAGGGGGCATGGAGCGGGGAGCTGTTTTTT.

The V gene is TRBV1, the J gene TRBJ2-1; TRBD1, the table's D call, lacks a check against the DNA. TRBV1 represents a pseudogene. The CDR3 has 15 amino acids. Here the CDR3 reads CTSSQPPQAVNEQFF. In DNA form, the CDR3 reads TGCACCAGCAGCCAACCCCCCCAGGCAGTAAATGAGCAGTTCTTC.